This T cell receptor (beta chain) was sequenced in a study of shared clonotypes between healthy human individuals. Findings and limits, study-wide: Generation of non-shared clonotypes was less probable than generation of clonotypes shared by all four donors. It was anticipated that sequencing depth would influence how many clonotypes donors shared.

As regards this clone: As yet, its antigen is unknown.

The authors loaded 150 to 250 ng DNA, about 30,000 T cell genomes, into sorted-subset replicate PCRs. Profiling relied on immunoSEQ multiplex PCR, and the TCRdb table lists in-frame clones only, not all of them. The table includes some 2 million clones, 90% to 95% detected once. Trimming cost V 5 bases and J 1 base, with 13 bases left between them. The length of the CDR3 is 15 residues. Germline CDR1 SNHLY, CDR2 FYNNEI. The chain carries TRBV2 and TRBJ2-3, with D hard to call. Sample: naive CD4+ T cells sorted from blood. Regarding subset: CD45RA+ positively selected. The TCR was taken from a young man in good health. CDR3: CASSPDPLRTDTQYF. CDR3 sequence (DNA): TGTGCCAGCAGTCCGGACCCTCTCCGCACAGATACGCAGTATTTT.